This entry lists 5 T cell receptor beta chains sequenced from one sample in a study of blood T cell repertoires in COVID-19. Method: immunoSEQ multiplex PCR; TCRdb's copy keeps in-frame clones and lacks some. The sample contains 190,000 or so clones, roughly 87% of which appear only once. Sample: PBMCs or T cells enriched from blood (not recorded which). These TCRs come from a man younger than 35 with acute COVID-19.

This clone has just one count. This chain uses TRBV19 with TRBJ1-5; weak D call: TRBD1 (5 bases). V lost 4 bases and J lost 4, with 11 bases in between. The CDR3 spans 14 residues. Germline loops: CDR1 LNHDA, CDR2 SQIVND (reference sequence). The CDR3 sequence is CASSRQGRNQPQHF. Written as DNA, the CDR3 is TGTGCCAGTAGTAGGCAGGGCCGGAATCAGCCCCAGCATTTT.

The chain joins TRBV19 to TRBJ1-1, with no clear D. V lost 1 base, J lost 5 bases, and 17 bases lay in between. This CDR3 contains 16 residues. Germline values: CDR1 LNHDA, CDR2 SQIVND (reference sequence). In nucleotides, the CDR3 is TGTGCCAGTAGTATAGTTTCGCTATCGGGAGGTACTGAAGCTTTCTTT. Its translation: CASSIVSLSGGTEAFF.

CDR3 DNA: TGTGCCAGCAGCTTTGGGACAGGGGTTAATAATTCACCCCTCCACTTT. Its translation: CASSFGTGVNNSPLHF. This chain uses TRBV7-2 with TRBJ1-6; the match to TRBD1 covers 10 bases. This CDR3 is 16 amino acids long. CDR1 and CDR2 from the germline V gene are SGHTA and FQGNSA. V shed 3 bases, J shed 5 bases, and the junction held 4 bases outside the gene matches.

V and J are TRBV7-9 and TRBJ2-1, with TRBD2 matching 10 bases. The CDR3 is 15 amino acids. V lost 5 bases to trimming and J lost 4 bases; unmatched junction nucleotides: 5. Germline CDR1 is SEHNR and CDR2 is FQNEAQ (reference sequence). The CDR3 region has the DNA TGTGCCAGCAGCCCTCTAGCGGGAGTTTACAATGAGCAGTTCTTC. Amino acid sequence: CASSPLAGVYNEQFF.

The chain links TRBV11-3 to TRBJ2-1; 14 bases are a match to TRBD2. Germline trimming cut 1 base from V and 3 bases from J; bases unmatched to any gene: 5. The CDR3 extends over 18 amino acids. Germline CDR1 is SGHNT and CDR2 is YENEEA. The CDR3 DNA reads as TGTGCCAGCAGCTTAGGACTAGCGGGAGGGCTTCGCTACAATGAGCAGTTCTTC. It specifies CASSLGLAGGLRYNEQFF.